This is a list of T cell receptor beta chains from one sample in a study of radiotherapy plus CTLA-4 blockade in lung cancer. Clones were sequenced by immunoSEQ multiplex PCR, and TCRdb holds only the in-frame ones, with some missing. Of 100,000 to 150,000 clones in the sample, approximately 90% are singletons; the top ten hold approximately 7.2%. The material was peripheral blood, obtained from a patient treated with radiotherapy plus ipilimumab. Every receptor here comes from a human donor with non-small cell lung cancer that progressed on radiotherapy plus ipilimumab. Each CDR3 is given with its conserved first and last residue.

v_gene,j_gene,CDR3aa
TRBV19,TRBJ2-7,CASSIRGRTDEQYF
TRBV7-2,TRBJ2-7,CASSFSVHAFSDKYEQYF
TRBV18,TRBJ2-7,CASSPGQGADEQYF
TRBV5-6,TRBJ1-1,CASISRAMGGVLNTEAFF
TRBV9,TRBJ2-3,CASSSDADTQYF
TRBV5-4,TRBJ2-3,CASSERLAGLTDTQYF
TRBV2,TRBJ1-1,CASSEQGVEAFF
TRBV19,TRBJ2-3,CASSHRGLSTDTQYF
TRBV12-5,TRBJ2-1,CASGLLVEQFF
TRBV6-6,TRBJ1-3,CASRATGVGNTIYF
TRBV28,TRBJ1-2,CASRTPGGYTF
TRBV5-1,TRBJ2-7,CASSFPTGSEQYF
TRBV2,TRBJ1-2,CASSAWGAVGYTF
TRBV11-2,TRBJ2-1,CASSLITEGNNEQFF
TRBV18,TRBJ2-1,CASSPRSGRLNEQFF
TRBV2,TRBJ1-1,CASKKQGAGNTEAFF
TRBV7-8,TRBJ2-7,CASSPSSGSSYEQYF
TRBV12-5,TRBJ1-2,CASGLVLRAGKGYTF
TRBV29-1,TRBJ1-1,CSATSGGANTEAFF
TRBV2,TRBJ1-2,CASRVTESYGYTF
TRBV5-1,TRBJ2-5,CASSLRQKETQYF
TRBV27,TRBJ2-1,CASSLGGPYNEQFF
TRBV9,TRBJ1-6,CASSPYGRGDNSPLHF
TRBV18,TRBJ1-2,CASSPDSGGDYGYTF
TRBV7-9,TRBJ2-5,CASSSTRGTGQGARETQYF
TRBV5-1,TRBJ1-4,CASRLTGTGVEKLFF
TRBV27,TRBJ2-1,CASTMSGSSYNEQFF
TRBV7-7,TRBJ2-5,CASSPGGGRQETQYF
TRBV21-1,TRBJ1-5,CASSKSWIRGFRQPQHF
TRBV5-1,TRBJ2-5,CASSLTGGGETQYF
TRBV11-2,TRBJ1-1,CASSLAAGRNTEAFF
TRBV18,TRBJ1-1,CASSPTGTQITGDLAFF
TRBV5-4,TRBJ1-1,CASSRGQGARLTMNTEAFF
TRBV4-2,TRBJ2-7,CASSQVGDLSYEQYF
TRBV5-1,TRBJ1-2,CASSLGDGNYGYTF
TRBV18,TRBJ1-1,CASSPDQGVNTEAFF
TRBV4-1,TRBJ1-2,CASSPHGGGLAGGYTF
TRBV7-9,TRBJ2-2,CASSFGEGTGELFF
TRBV7-9,TRBJ2-7,CASSLVSGAEQYF
TRBV6-1,TRBJ1-1,CASRVSGYAEAFF
TRBV15,TRBJ1-1,CATSTPDRGSTEAFF
TRBV19,TRBJ1-1,CASNGGPPQGTEAFF
TRBV5-1,TRBJ1-1,CASSSAGTVNTEAFF
TRBV20-1,TRBJ2-1,CSAHRADEQFF
TRBV18,TRBJ2-6,CASSRRSGQGKAIDPGANVLTF
TRBV5-1,TRBJ1-2,CASSLDRDSYGYTF
TRBV5-1,TRBJ2-5,CASSSSAGGRLETQYF
TRBV6-6,TRBJ2-7,CASRSGTVYEQYF
TRBV14,TRBJ2-1,CASSRVRTGGLMGNEQFF
TRBV4-2,TRBJ2-3,CASSQDHLAGSTDTQYF
TRBV10-1,TRBJ1-5,CASSVQRHGPQHF
TRBV10-3,TRBJ2-1,CAISEFLGSSYNEQFF
TRBV6-5,TRBJ2-7,CASRRTSGSYEQYF
TRBV4-2,TRBJ1-2,CASSPKLDRARPSNYGYTF
TRBV5-1,TRBJ2-5,CASSLEIGGQETQYF
TRBV6-1,TRBJ2-2,CASSELGWGHTGELFF
TRBV19,TRBJ1-4,CASSIGVREKLFF